These 32 T cell receptor beta chains were all obtained from the same sample, sequenced in a study of a mutant IDH1 vaccine in newly diagnosed glioma. Data came from immunoSEQ multiplex PCR; TCRdb stores just in-frame clones and leaves some out. The table shows tens of thousands of clones, with over 70% occurring only once. Time point defined: week 11, during vaccination. Every vaccine dose comprised 300 ug of mutant IDH1 20-mer peptide plus topical imiquimod. These receptors' targets are unknown. The sample here was PBMCs, taken from a glioma patient whose treatment included an IDH1 peptide vaccine. Every receptor here comes from a man aged 50 or older with glioma.

The chain uses TRBV7-6 and TRBJ2-2; possibly TRBD1 for D (6 bases). The CDR3 runs 15 residues. In germline, CDR1 is SGHVS, CDR2 FNYEAQ. Trimming removed 2 bases from V and 3 bases from J, with 10 bases in between. For the CDR3, the DNA is TGTGCCAGCAGCTTAAGCAGGGGTTACACCGGGGAGCTGTTTTTT. It codes for CASSLSRGYTGELFF.

This chain joins TRBV5-6 and TRBJ2-7, with D possibly TRBD1 on 6 matching bases. V dropped 4 bases and J dropped 3 bases, with 20 bases sitting between them. Germline V gene lookup returns CDR1 SGHDT and CDR2 YYEEEE. The CDR3 has 16 amino acids. The CDR3 reads CASSDVGAQGHYEQYF. The CDR3, as DNA: TGTGCCAGCAGCGATGTGGGGGCGCAAGGGCACTACGAGCAGTACTTC.

The genes are TRBV11-2 and TRBJ2-5, with a tentative D call TRBD2 (6 bases). The CDR3 totals 15 residues. Looked up from germline, CDR1 is SGHAT and CDR2 is FQNNGV. The V end lost 5 bases, the J end lost 2 bases, and 15 bases lay between the germline ends. CDR3 residues: CASSEPRDLQETQYF. The CDR3 nucleotides read TGTGCCAGCAGCGAGCCCCGGGACTTACAAGAGACCCAGTACTTC.

The chain employs TRBV5-1 and TRBJ2-7, with D possibly being TRBD2 (5 bases). V lost 5 bases, J lost 0 bases, and 15 bases lay in between. The CDR3 length is 15 residues. The germline CDR1 and CDR2 sequences are SGHRS and YFSETQ. CDR3 coding DNA: TGCGCCAGCAGTCGAGACATTGGAGGCTCCTACGAGCAGTACTTC. It yields the protein CASSRDIGGSYEQYF.

This rearrangement joins TRBV7-9 to TRBJ1-4; D unclear. Germline V lookup: CDR1 SEHNR, CDR2 FQNEAQ (reference sequence). The ends were cut back, 5 bases at V and 0 bases at J, with 10 bases in the middle. This CDR3 is 15 amino acids long. CDR3 nucleotides: TGTGCCAGCAGCCTGGGCAGAGCAACTAATGAAAAACTGTTTTTT. It encodes CASSLGRATNEKLFF.

The chain couples TRBV6-5 to TRBJ2-3, with D tentatively TRBD1 (5 bases). Trimming left V 6 bases short and J 1 base short, with 14 bases between. Germline-derived CDR1 and CDR2 are MNHEY and SVGAGI. The CDR3 loop spans 15 amino acids. The CDR3: CASSPGLWGTDTQYF. The CDR3 region has the DNA TGTGCCAGCAGCCCAGGGTTGTGGGGCACAGATACGCAGTATTTT.

The chain employs TRBV19 and TRBJ1-2; no reliable D call. CDR3 length: 13 residues. The germline V gene encodes CDR1 LNHDA and CDR2 SQIVND (reference sequence). V was clipped by 3 bases and J by 7 bases, with 12 bases between them. In DNA form, the CDR3 reads TGTGCCAGTAGTATCCTTGGTTTCGGTGGCTACACCTTC. It is translated as CASSILGFGGYTF. Filled out from reference TRBV19 and TRBJ1-2, the complete variable domain reads DGGITQSPKYLFRKEGQNVTLSCEQNLNHDAMYWYRQDPGQGLRLIYYSQIVNDFQKGDIAEGYSVSREKKESFPLTVTSAQKNPTAFYLCASSILGFGGYTFGSGTRLTVV.

This rearrangement joins TRBV19 to TRBJ1-1; D possibly corresponds to TRBD1 (5 bases). The V and J ends lost 6 bases and 1 base respectively, with 18 bases between them. Germline-derived CDR1 and CDR2 are LNHDA and SQIVND (reference sequence). There are 16 residues in the CDR3. CDR3 residues: CASRLTAGLGNTEAFF. Written as DNA, the CDR3 is TGTGCCAGTAGGCTAACAGCAGGGCTGGGGAACACTGAAGCTTTCTTT.

The chain uses TRBV27 and TRBJ1-2; D uncertain. CDR3 size: 13 residues. CDR1 is MNHEY, CDR2 SMNVEV, per germline (reference sequence). V dropped 5 bases and J dropped 0 bases, with 7 bases sitting between them. CDR3 nucleotides: TGTGCCAGCAGTACCACATCTAACTATGGCTACACCTTC. It codes for CASSTTSNYGYTF.

The CDR3 loop is CAWSVGQGTSGNTIYF. The CDR3 DNA follows: TGTGCCTGGAGTGTAGGGCAGGGAACCTCTGGAAACACCATATATTTT. The chain has TRBV30 and TRBJ1-3, with D possibly matching TRBD1 (5 bases). The CDR3 runs to 16 residues. Trimming took off 0 bases at V and 0 bases at J, with 12 bases between the two ends. Germline V gene lookup returns CDR1 GTSNPN and CDR2 SVGIG (reference sequence).

Ten or more counts support this clone. The genes are TRBV18 and TRBJ2-4; D is unclear. The length of the CDR3 is 14 residues. V lost 4 bases, J lost 0 bases, and 7 bases lay in between. Germline V gene data show CDR1 as KGHSH and CDR2 as LQKENI. The CDR3 reads CASSLPVAKNIQYF. The CDR3 nucleotides are TGTGCCAGCTCACTCCCCGTAGCCAAAAACATTCAGTACTTC.

The chain is built from TRBV25-1 and TRBJ2-5; D may be TRBD2 (6 bases). There are 14 residues in the CDR3. Germline assignment: CDR1 MGHDK and CDR2 SYGVNS. Trimming stripped 3 bases from V and 4 bases from J, with 12 bases between. For the CDR3, the DNA is TGTGCCAGCAGTGATGCGGGGCGACCAGAGACCCAGTACTTC. Translated, it gives CASSDAGRPETQYF.

This rearrangement joins TRBV4-1 to TRBJ1-2; D is unclear. CDR1 is MGHRA, CDR2 YSYEKL, per germline. The V end was cut by 1 base, the J end by 5 bases, with 11 bases between. The CDR3 is 14 amino acids. The CDR3 DNA is TGCGCCAGCAGCCAAGGGGAGGGCCTGTATGGCTACACCTTC. Translated, it gives CASSQGEGLYGYTF.

The chain's CDR3 is CASRNTGVVADTQYF. Written as DNA, the CDR3 is TGTGCCAGCAGGAACACCGGAGTAGTGGCAGATACGCAGTATTTT. This chain connects TRBV2 to TRBJ2-3; D is undetermined. V lost 6 bases and J 4 bases, leaving 17 bases between the germline ends. CDR1 is SNHLY and CDR2 is FYNNEI in the germline V gene. The CDR3 spans 15 residues.

The chain joins TRBV15 to TRBJ2-5, with 7 bases aligning to TRBD2. There are 16 residues in the CDR3. Trimming took 1 base from V and 1 from J; bases not matched to a gene: 6. The germline V gene has CDR1 LNHNV and CDR2 YYDKDF (reference sequence). The CDR3 reads CATSRAAGVGQETQYF. In DNA, the CDR3 is TGTGCCACCAGCAGAGCGGCGGGAGTAGGCCAAGAGACCCAGTACTTC. Drawing the rest from reference TRBV15 and TRBJ2-5, the complete variable domain is DAMVIQNPRYQVTQFGKPVTLSCSQTLNHNVMYWYQQKSSQAPKLLFHYYDKDFNNEADTPDNFQSRRPNTSFCFLDIRSPGLGDTAMYLCATSRAAGVGQETQYFGPGTRLLVL.

The rearrangement links TRBV6-1 to TRBJ1-3; 10 nucleotides agree with TRBD1. J gave up 4 bases and V 5 bases, and 5 bases lay outside the gene matches. Germline CDR1 is MNHNS and CDR2 is SASEGT. CDR3 length: 15 residues. The CDR3 loop is CASSFDRGQGNTIYF. DNA for the CDR3: TGTGCCAGCAGTTTCGACAGGGGGCAAGGAAACACCATATATTTT.

CDR3 bases: TGTGCCAGCAGCTTAACTAGGGGACAGGGGAGGAATTCACCCCTCCACTTT. Translated, it gives CASSLTRGQGRNSPLHF. This rearrangement joins TRBV7-2 to TRBJ1-6, with 10 bases identical to TRBD1. From germline, CDR1 is SGHTA and CDR2 FQGNSA. This CDR3 comprises 17 residues. V shed 2 bases, J shed 7 bases, and the junction held 8 bases outside the gene matches.

The chain has TRBV20-1 and TRBJ1-2; D unresolved. V was shortened by 3 bases and J by 8 bases, with 10 bases between the two germline ends. The CDR3 has 11 residues. Germline V gene lookup returns CDR1 DFQATT and CDR2 SNEGSKA (reference sequence). The DNA for the CDR3 is TGCAGTGCTAGGAGTCAAGGCGGCTACACCTTC. Amino acid sequence: CSARSQGGYTF.

The chain links TRBV7-2 to TRBJ2-7; possible D gene TRBD2, 7 bases. The CDR3 consists of 14 residues. V lost 1 base and J 2 bases, leaving 9 bases between the germline ends. Germline CDR1 and CDR2: SGHTA and FQGNSA. CDR3 in DNA: TGTGCCAGCAGCTTAGGAGGGGGGGCCTACGAGCAGTACTTC. It yields the protein CASSLGGGAYEQYF.

This clone is a singleton in its sample. V gene TRBV11-3 combines with J gene TRBJ2-5; D may match TRBD1 or TRBD2 (6 bases each). V lost 0 bases, J lost 4 bases, and 12 bases lay in between. The CDR3 loop spans 15 amino acids. Germline CDR1 reads SGHNT; CDR2 reads YENEEA. In nucleotides, the CDR3 is TGTGCCAGCAGCTTAGAGACAGGAGGGGGAGAGACCCAGTACTTC. Its translation is CASSLETGGGETQYF.

The V call is TRBV9, the J call TRBJ2-1; a possible D gene is TRBD2 (5 bases). CDR1 and CDR2 from the germline V gene are SGDLS and YYNGEE. The V end was cut by 3 bases, the J end by 3 bases, with 16 bases between. The CDR3 extends over 16 amino acids. The CDR3 sequence: CASSEGLSALYNEQFF. CDR3 in DNA: TGTGCCAGCAGCGAAGGACTCTCCGCCCTCTACAATGAGCAGTTCTTC.

V is TRBV27 and J is TRBJ2-1; 7 positions match TRBD1. Per germline, CDR1 MNHEY and CDR2 SMNVEV (reference sequence). The CDR3 length is 16 residues. Trimming cost V 6 bases and J 3 bases; bases outside gene matches: 11. CDR3 protein: CASSQGQIAGYNEQFF. The CDR3 bases are TGTGCCAGCAGCCAGGGACAGATTGCGGGCTACAATGAGCAGTTCTTC.

The CDR3 nucleotides are TGCGCCAGCAGCATCCGCTCCGGGACAGCTTATAATTCACCCCTCCACTTT. This sequence encodes CASSIRSGTAYNSPLHF. The chain employs TRBV4-1 and TRBJ1-6; TRBD1 agrees at 7 bases. In germline, CDR1 is MGHRA, CDR2 YSYEKL. The CDR3 has 17 amino acids. Trimming cost V 5 bases and J 4 bases; bases outside gene matches: 11.

This rearrangement joins TRBV6-4 to TRBJ1-2, with 9 nucleotides matching TRBD1. V shed 0 bases, J shed 4 bases, and the junction held 3 bases outside the gene matches. Germline CDR1 MRHNA, CDR2 SNTAGT. The length of the CDR3 is 15 residues. CDR3 sequence (DNA): TGTGCCAGCAGTGACTCGGACAGGGGAGGCTATGGCTACACCTTC. The encoded protein is CASSDSDRGGYGYTF.

The gene calls are TRBV18 and TRBJ2-3; D not resolved. This CDR3 contains 15 residues. CDR1 KGHSH and CDR2 LQKENI come from the germline V gene. Deletions cut 3 bases from V and 0 bases from J, with 10 bases between. The CDR3 bases are TGTGCCAGCTCACCGGCGACATTTAGCACAGATACGCAGTATTTT. This sequence encodes CASSPATFSTDTQYF.

The rearrangement joins TRBV6-1 to TRBJ2-5; tentative D call: TRBD2 (5 bases). Germline CDR1 is MNHNS and CDR2 is SASEGT. V was clipped by 7 bases and J by 2 bases, with 14 bases between them. The CDR3 is 14 amino acids. Written as DNA, the CDR3 is TGTGCCAGCACGTGGCTAGCAGGACAAGAGACCCAGTACTTC. This encodes CASTWLAGQETQYF.

In this sample, this clone turned up a few times. The J gene is TRBJ1-1, the V gene TRBV7-8, with TRBD1 matching over 10 bases. CDR3 length: 17 amino acids. Germline-derived CDR1 and CDR2 are SGHVS and FQNEAQ. V lost 1 base to trimming and J lost 0 bases; unmatched junction nucleotides: 5. The chain's CDR3 is CASSLEGTGAMNTEAFF. Written as DNA, the CDR3 is TGTGCCAGCAGCTTAGAAGGGACAGGGGCCATGAACACTGAAGCTTTCTTT.

The genes are TRBV5-1 and TRBJ2-7; no definite D call. CDR1 is SGHRS, CDR2 YFSETQ, per germline. This CDR3 has 13 residues. Trimming stripped 0 bases from V and 1 base from J, with 5 bases between. In DNA form, the CDR3 reads TGCGCCAGCAGCTTGGCGGGTTCCTACGAGCAGTACTTC. Protein product: CASSLAGSYEQYF.

This rearrangement joins TRBV5-7 to TRBJ2-1, with D possibly being TRBD1 (5 bases). TRBV5-7 is reported as an ORF; its role is uncertain. Trimming shortened V by 2 bases and J by 10 bases, and 10 bases separated the two germline ends. This CDR3 has 12 residues. This CDR3 reads CASSFRVREQFF. The CDR3 DNA sequence: TGTGCCAGCAGCTTCAGGGTTAGGGAGCAGTTCTTC.

The chain uses TRBV5-1 and TRBJ2-7; D uncertain. Germline CDR1 SGHRS, CDR2 YFSETQ. V was cut by 3 bases and J by 4 bases, with 5 bases left in between. CDR3 length equals 11 residues. CDR3 amino acids: CASSSYYEQYF. The DNA of the CDR3 is TGCGCCAGCAGCTCCTATTACGAGCAGTACTTC. The full variable domain, in which reference TRBV5-1 and TRBJ2-7 provide the parts outside the CDR3, is KAGVTQTPRYLIKTRGQQVTLSCSPISGHRSVSWYQQTPGQGLQFLFEYFSETQRNKGNFPGRFSGRQFSNSRSEMNVSTLELGDSALYLCASSSYYEQYFGPGTRLTVT.

This clone was detected only a few times. This chain connects TRBV7-9 to TRBJ2-2; D is uncertain. V dropped 7 bases and J dropped 1 base, with 10 bases sitting between them. In germline, CDR1 is SEHNR, CDR2 FQNEAQ (reference sequence). The CDR3 covers 14 residues. This CDR3 reads CASTVNRNTGELFF. The CDR3 coding sequence is TGTGCCAGCACCGTAAACAGGAACACCGGGGAGCTGTTTTTT. Together with reference TRBV7-9 and TRBJ2-2, the CDR3 gives the full variable domain: DTGVSQNPRHKITKRGQNVTFRCDPISEHNRLYWYRQTLGQGPEFLTYFQNEAQLEKSRLLSDRFSAERPKGSFSTLEIQRTEQGDSAMYLCASTVNRNTGELFFGEGSRLTVL.

V gene TRBV7-9 combines with J gene TRBJ2-2; 8 positions agree with TRBD1. The CDR3 spans 16 residues. The V and J ends lost 5 bases and 3 bases, in that order; junction bases with no gene match: 8. Germline loops: CDR1 SEHNR, CDR2 FQNEAQ (reference sequence). CDR3 nucleotide sequence: TGTGCCAGCAGCCCATCGGAACAGGGGGACACCGGGGAGCTGTTTTTT. Residues: CASSPSEQGDTGELFF.